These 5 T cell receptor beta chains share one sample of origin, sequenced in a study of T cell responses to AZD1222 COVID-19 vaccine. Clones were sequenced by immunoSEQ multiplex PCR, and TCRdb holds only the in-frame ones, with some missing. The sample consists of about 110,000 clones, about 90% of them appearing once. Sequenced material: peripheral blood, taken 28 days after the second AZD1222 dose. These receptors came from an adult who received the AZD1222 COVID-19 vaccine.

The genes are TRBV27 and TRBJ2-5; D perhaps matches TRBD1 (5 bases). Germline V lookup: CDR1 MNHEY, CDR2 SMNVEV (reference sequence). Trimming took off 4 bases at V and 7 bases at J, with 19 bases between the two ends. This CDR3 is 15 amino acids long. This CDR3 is CASSSQVPPRGTQYF. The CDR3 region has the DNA TGTGCCAGCAGTTCCCAAGTTCCGCCAAGGGGGACCCAGTACTTC.

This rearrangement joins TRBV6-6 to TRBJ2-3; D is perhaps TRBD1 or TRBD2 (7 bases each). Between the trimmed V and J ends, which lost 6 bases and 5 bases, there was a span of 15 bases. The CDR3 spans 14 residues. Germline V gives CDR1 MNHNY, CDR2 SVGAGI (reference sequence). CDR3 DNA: TGTGCCAGCAGGCAGGGGGGGGCTATAGATACGCAGTATTTT. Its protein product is CASRQGGAIDTQYF.

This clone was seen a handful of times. The CDR3: CASSLGQGVQPQHF. CDR3 sequence (DNA): TGTGCCAGCAGCCTAGGACAGGGTGTTCAGCCCCAGCATTTT. The chain employs TRBV7-9 and TRBJ1-5, with 8 bases identical to TRBD1. The CDR3 covers 14 residues. Germline lookup yields CDR1 SEHNR and CDR2 FQNEAQ (reference sequence). Trimming at V came to 5 bases and at J to 6 bases, leaving 6 bases not matched to a gene. Full variable domain (missing parts from reference TRBV7-9 and TRBJ1-5): DTGVSQNPRHKITKRGQNVTFRCDPISEHNRLYWYRQTLGQGPEFLTYFQNEAQLEKSRLLSDRFSAERPKGSFSTLEIQRTEQGDSAMYLCASSLGQGVQPQHFGDGTRLSIL.

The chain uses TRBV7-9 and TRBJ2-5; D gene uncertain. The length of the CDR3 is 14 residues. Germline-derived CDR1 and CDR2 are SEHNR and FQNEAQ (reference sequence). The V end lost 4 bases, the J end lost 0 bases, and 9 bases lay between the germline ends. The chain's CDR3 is CASSSSRDQETQYF. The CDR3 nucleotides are TGTGCCAGCAGCTCAAGCCGGGACCAAGAGACCCAGTACTTC. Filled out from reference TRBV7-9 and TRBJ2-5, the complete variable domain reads DTGVSQNPRHKITKRGQNVTFRCDPISEHNRLYWYRQTLGQGPEFLTYFQNEAQLEKSRLLSDRFSAERPKGSFSTLEIQRTEQGDSAMYLCASSSSRDQETQYFGPGTRLLVL.

CDR3 region: CASSHDNEAFF. CDR3 sequence (DNA): TGTGCCAGCAGCCACGATAACGAGGCTTTCTTT. The chain recombines TRBV6-2 or TRBV6-3 with TRBJ1-1; no firm D call. CDR1 is MNHEY and CDR2 is SVGEGT in the germline V gene. Trimming took off 6 bases at V and 11 bases at J, with 13 bases between the two ends. The CDR3 runs 11 residues.